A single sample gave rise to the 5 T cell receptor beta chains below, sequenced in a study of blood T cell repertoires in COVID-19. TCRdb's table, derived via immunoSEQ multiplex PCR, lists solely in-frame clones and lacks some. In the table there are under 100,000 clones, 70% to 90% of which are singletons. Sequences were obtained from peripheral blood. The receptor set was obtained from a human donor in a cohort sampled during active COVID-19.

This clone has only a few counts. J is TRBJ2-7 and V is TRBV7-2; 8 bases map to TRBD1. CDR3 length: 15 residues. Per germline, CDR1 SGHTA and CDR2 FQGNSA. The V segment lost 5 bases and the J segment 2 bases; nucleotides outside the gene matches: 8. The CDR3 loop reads CASSLGQGQPYEQYF. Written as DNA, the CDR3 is TGTGCCAGCAGCCTAGGACAGGGCCAGCCCTACGAGCAGTACTTC. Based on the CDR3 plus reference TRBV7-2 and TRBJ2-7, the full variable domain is GAGVSQSPSNKVTEKGKDVELRCDPISGHTALYWYRQSLGQGLEFLIYFQGNSAPDKSGLPSDRFSAERTGGSVSTLTIQRTQQEDSAVYLCASSLGQGQPYEQYFGPGTRLTVT.

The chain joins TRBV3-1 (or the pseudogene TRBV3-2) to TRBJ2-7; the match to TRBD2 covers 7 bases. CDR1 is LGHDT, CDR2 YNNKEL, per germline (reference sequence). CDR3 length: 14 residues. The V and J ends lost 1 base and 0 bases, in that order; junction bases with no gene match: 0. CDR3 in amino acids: CASSQGGGSYEQYF. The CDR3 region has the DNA TGTGCCAGCAGCCAAGGCGGGGGCTCCTACGAGCAGTACTTC.

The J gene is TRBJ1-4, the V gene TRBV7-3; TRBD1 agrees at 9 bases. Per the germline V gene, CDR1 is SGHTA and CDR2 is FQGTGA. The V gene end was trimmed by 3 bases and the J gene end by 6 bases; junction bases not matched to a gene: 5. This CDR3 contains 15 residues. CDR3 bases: TGTGCCAGCAGCTTGACAGGGGGTAGGGATGAAAAACTGTTTTTT. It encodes CASSLTGGRDEKLFF. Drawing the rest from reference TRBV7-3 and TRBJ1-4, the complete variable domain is GAGVSQTPSNKVTEKGKYVELRCDPISGHTALYWYRQSLGQGPEFLIYFQGTGAADDSGLPNDRFFAVRPEGSVSTLKIQRTERGDSAVYLCASSLTGGRDEKLFFGSGTQLSVL.

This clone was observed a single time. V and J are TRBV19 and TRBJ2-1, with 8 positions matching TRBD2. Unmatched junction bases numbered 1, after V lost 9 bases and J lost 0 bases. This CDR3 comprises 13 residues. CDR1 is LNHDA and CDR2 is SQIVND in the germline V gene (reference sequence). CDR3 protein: CASAGGSYNEQFF. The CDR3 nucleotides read TGTGCCAGCGCGGGGGGCTCCTACAATGAGCAGTTCTTC.

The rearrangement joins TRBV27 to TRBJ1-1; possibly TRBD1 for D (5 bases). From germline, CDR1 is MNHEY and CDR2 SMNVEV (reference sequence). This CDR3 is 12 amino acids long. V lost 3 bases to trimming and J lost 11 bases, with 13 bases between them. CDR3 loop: CASSLGQGRAFF. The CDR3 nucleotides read TGTGCCAGCAGTTTGGGGCAGGGTAGGGCTTTCTTT.